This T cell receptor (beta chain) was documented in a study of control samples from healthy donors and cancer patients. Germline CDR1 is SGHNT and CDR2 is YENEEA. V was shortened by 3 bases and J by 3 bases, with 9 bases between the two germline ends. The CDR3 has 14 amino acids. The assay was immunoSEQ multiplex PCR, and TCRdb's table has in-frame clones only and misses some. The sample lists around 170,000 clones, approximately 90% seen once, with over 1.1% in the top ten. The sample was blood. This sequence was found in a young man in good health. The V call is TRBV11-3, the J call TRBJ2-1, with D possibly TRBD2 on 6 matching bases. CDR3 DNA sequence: TGTGCCAGCAGCTTGTCGGGAGACTACAATGAGCAGTTCTTC. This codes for CASSLSGDYNEQFF.